This T cell receptor (beta chain) stems from a study of blood T cell repertoires in COVID-19 (dated by TCRdb to about 2020). With respect to the entire study: Collaborator samples came from the United States, Italy and Spain and covered acute and convalescent phases of COVID-19. The prospective study material was composed of cDNA or gDNA derived from T cells, B-cell-depleted T cells, or PBMCs. Subjects who had been exposed to COVID-19, were actively infected with it, or had recovered from it provided the deeply sampled blood TCRbeta repertoires that made up the dataset. The repertoires were released in a freely available public database meant as a resource for research on the immune response to SARS-CoV-2. The samples were drawn from two sources: the first 160 participants of the ongoing ImmuneRACE study, and some 1,300 subjects contributed by 6 global collaborators. Nearly every sample came with metadata listing a de-identified subject ID, COVID-19 status, age in years and sex. Where available, HLA class I and class II types were obtained from metadata supplied by the sample provider rather than from assay-based typing.

The immunoSEQ Assay, a bias-controlled multiplex PCR, was used to amplify TCRbeta CDR3 regions from genomic DNA. As for the original processing: Within the assay, amplification of reference gene primers was used to estimate how many nucleated cells each sample contained. To quantify the absolute abundance of each unique TCRbeta CDR3 rearrangement, sequence reads were collapsed and filtered. Productive Simpson clonality was computed per sample as the square root of Simpson's diversity index over productive rearrangements. In TCRdb, the immuneACCESS table is reduced to in-frame sequences with V and J assigned. These tables do not hold every clone; where another copy was compared, an unresolved V gene accounts for under half, and the others remain unexplained. V and J calls and clone size follow that table, whereas D and trimming were derived from the DNA. This sample holds hundreds of thousands of clones; around nine tenths were observed only once. Just under 7.5% of the sample is held by the ten biggest clonotypes.

Broader findings and caveats from the paper: Clinical and demographic metadata were provided uncurated, with the amount varying by source and participant.

One collaborating source in Seattle enrolled patients while the patients were actively infected and followed the patients over time throughout the course of disease. Each collaborating institution followed its own protocols to collect whole blood in K2EDTA tubes. For TCRbeta analysis, collaborator samples were shipped as frozen whole blood, as isolated PBMCs, or as DNA extracted from either sample type. According to the germline V gene, CDR1 reads SQVTM and CDR2 reads ANQGSEA. The CDR3 sequence holds 16 residues, the cysteine and phenylalanine included. Just the 48-base CDR3 DNA is kept, in frame starting at base 1. The V end loses 3 bases and the J end loses 4 bases, and a stretch of 21 bases separates them. Concerning this clone: Its antigen remains undetermined. Per-nucleotide qualities are absent, and no much larger clonotype sits a single base away.

Sequencing was done on a sample of peripheral blood. Recombination linked TRBV29-1 to TRBJ1-1, with TRBD1 perhaps the D gene, on 5 matching bases. This sequence was found in a woman between 65 and 79 years old with COVID-19, enrolled during active disease. The CDR3 reads CSVDPSLWGESTEAFF. Here is the DNA: TGCAGCGTTGATCCTTCCCTTTGGGGGGAGAGCACTGAAGCTTTCTTT.